These 17 T cell receptor beta chains were all obtained from the same sample, sequenced in a study of T-cell memory formation after mild COVID-19. TCRdb fed the 5' RACE reads into MiXCR, producing one record per CDR3 protein. The table shows about 400,000 distinct CDR3 sequences, with 16% occurring only once. Sequencing was done on a sample of PBMCs or a T cell subset sorted from them (not recorded which). The receptor source for this set is a man younger than 35 who had mild COVID-19 (a few samples of this study predate the infection). Cell type and time point are not known.

This clonotype was detected a few times. The V and J genes are TRBV6-5 and TRBJ2-7; 10 nucleotides align to TRBD1. V lost 6 bases and J lost 3; bases outside the gene matches: 5. The CDR3 totals 14 residues. Germline assignment: CDR1 MNHEY and CDR2 SVGAGI. The CDR3 DNA reads TGTGCCAGCAGGCGCGGACAGGGGGTCTACGAGCAGTACTTC. Translation gives CASRRGQGVYEQYF.

This sequence joins TRBV6-6 and TRBJ2-2; TRBD1 might be the D (5 bases). CDR3 length: 15 residues. Germline-derived CDR1 and CDR2 are MNHNY and SVGAGI (reference sequence). The V gene lost 7 bases and the J gene lost 2 bases, with 14 bases spanning the gap. This chain's CDR3 is CASIPGSANTGELFF. The DNA of the CDR3 is TGTGCCAGCATCCCAGGGTCAGCAAACACCGGGGAGCTGTTTTTT.

The rearrangement links TRBV5-1 to TRBJ2-5, with D maybe TRBD2 (5 bases). This CDR3 comprises 15 residues. Germline V CDR1 and CDR2: SGHRS, YFSETQ. V was trimmed by 2 bases and J by 1 base, leaving 12 bases between them. The CDR3 here is CASSFGPAGQETQYF. CDR3 DNA: TGCGCCAGCAGCTTCGGCCCGGCGGGCCAAGAGACCCAGTACTTC.

In this sample, this clonotype turned up a few times. The V gene is TRBV18, the J gene TRBJ2-7; D is possibly TRBD1 (5 bases). V lost 0 bases to trimming and J lost 0 bases, with 15 bases between them. There are 17 residues in the CDR3. Germline loops: CDR1 KGHSH, CDR2 LQKENI. DNA of the CDR3: TGTGCCAGCTCACCACCGCCAGGGTTAGAGAGCTCCTACGAGCAGTACTTC. Translation: CASSPPPGLESSYEQYF.

V gene TRBV28 combines with J gene TRBJ1-2, with 10 bases fitting TRBD1. The ends lost 6 bases at V and 8 bases at J; junction bases unmatched: 3. The CDR3 has 12 amino acids. Per germline, CDR1 MDHEN and CDR2 SYDVKM. CDR3: CASRDRGFGYTF. CDR3 sequence (DNA): TGTGCCAGCAGGGACAGGGGGTTCGGCTACACCTTC.

Only a few counts were recorded for this clonotype. The chain recombines TRBV6-5 with TRBJ2-7, with 10 bases fitting TRBD1. Germline trimming cut 6 bases from V and 3 bases from J; bases unmatched to any gene: 2. This CDR3 is 13 amino acids long. CDR1 is MNHEY, CDR2 SVGAGI, per germline. The CDR3 is CASRRDRGYEQYF. For the CDR3, the DNA is TGTGCCAGCAGGCGGGACAGGGGCTACGAGCAGTACTTC.

In this sample, this clonotype turned up a few times. The rearrangement uses TRBV4-1 and TRBJ2-5, with a weak D call TRBD1 (5 bases). Germline CDR1 reads MGHRA; CDR2 reads YSYEKL. CDR3 length equals 15 residues. The ends were cut back, 2 bases at V and 5 bases at J, with 15 bases in the middle. This chain's CDR3 is CASSQLIGAGETQYF. As DNA, the CDR3 is TGCGCCAGCAGCCAATTGATAGGGGCAGGGGAGACCCAGTACTTC.

This clonotype was seen at least ten times. This may stem from a read error, because a much larger clone lies one nucleotide away. The V call is TRBV4-2, the J call TRBJ2-3; 9 bases are shared with TRBD2. CDR1 and CDR2 (germline): LGHNA, YNFKEQ. CDR3 length equals 15 residues. Germline trimming cut 0 bases from V and 4 bases from J; bases unmatched to any gene: 2. Written as DNA, the CDR3 is TGTGCCAGCAGCCAAGAGCGGGGGGGCCCAGATACGCAGTATTTT. Translation gives CASSQERGGPDTQYF.

The CDR3 is CASSLSGARTDTQYF. The CDR3 nucleotides read TGTGCCAGCAGCTTAAGCGGGGCCCGCACAGATACGCAGTATTTT. V usage is TRBV7-2 and J usage is TRBJ2-3, with TRBD2 matching over 7 bases. Germline V gene data show CDR1 as SGHTA and CDR2 as FQGNSA. Trimming removed 2 bases from V and 1 base from J; junction bases left unmatched: 3. This CDR3 has 15 residues. The full variable domain, completed using reference TRBV7-2 and TRBJ2-3, is GAGVSQSPSNKVTEKGKDVELRCDPISGHTALYWYRQSLGQGLEFLIYFQGNSAPDKSGLPSDRFSAERTGGSVSTLTIQRTQQEDSAVYLCASSLSGARTDTQYFGPGTRLTVL.

The rearrangement uses TRBV6-2 or TRBV6-3 and TRBJ2-1; D gene unclear. There are 13 residues in the CDR3. Between the trimmed V and J ends, which lost 7 bases and 8 bases, there was a span of 15 bases. Germline values: CDR1 MNHEY, CDR2 SVGEGT. CDR3: CASTQRSHHEQFF. The CDR3, as DNA: TGTGCCAGCACTCAGAGGTCACACCATGAGCAGTTCTTC.

V is TRBV7-9 and J is TRBJ1-1; D is perhaps TRBD1 (6 bases). V was pared by 3 bases and J by 3 bases, with 11 bases between. CDR1 is SEHNR and CDR2 is FQNEAQ in the germline V gene (reference sequence). This CDR3 has 14 amino acids. The CDR3 region is CASSFYTGHTEAFF. Here the CDR3 DNA reads TGTGCCAGCAGCTTTTATACAGGGCACACTGAAGCTTTCTTT.

This clonotype has a count of ten or more. CDR3 in amino acids: CASSLKSPTDTQYF. The CDR3 bases are TGTGCCAGCAGCTTAAAATCCCCCACAGATACGCAGTATTTT. The V and J genes are TRBV5-4 and TRBJ2-3, with no clear D. CDR1 SGHNT and CDR2 YYREEE come from the germline V gene (reference sequence). V shed 2 bases and J shed 2 bases, with 9 bases lying between them. There are 14 residues in the CDR3.

The chain employs TRBV6-4 and TRBJ2-1, with TRBD2 matching 12 bases. The CDR3 covers 15 residues. Germline trimming cut 2 bases from V and 6 bases from J; bases unmatched to any gene: 2. In germline, CDR1 is MRHNA, CDR2 SNTAGT. DNA of the CDR3: TGTGCCAGCAGTGACGCTAGCGGGGGGGCCAATGAGCAGTTCTTC. Its translation: CASSDASGGANEQFF.

In this sample, this clonotype turned up a few times. The J gene is TRBJ2-2, the V gene TRBV5-1; possibly TRBD2 for D (5 bases). This CDR3 has 14 amino acids. Germline CDR1 reads SGHRS; CDR2 reads YFSETQ. V was cut by 5 bases and J by 0 bases, with 8 bases left in between. CDR3 sequence (DNA): TGCGCCAGCAGGACTACAGCGAACACCGGGGAGCTGTTTTTT. Translated, it gives CASRTTANTGELFF.

This clonotype has ten or more counts. The chain uses TRBV21-1 and TRBJ2-7; the D call of TRBD1 is as the table states it, not checked on the DNA. TRBV21-1 is labeled a pseudogene. The CDR3 loop spans 16 amino acids. The CDR3 DNA is TGTGCCAGCAGCGGGGGACACCGGGGAAGCTCCTACGAGCAGTACGTC. It codes for CASSGGHRGSSYEQYV.

This clonotype has a count of ten or more. The CDR3 DNA sequence: TGTGCCAGCAGTCCATCTCGGGGGATGAACACTGAAGCTTTCTTT. Amino acid sequence: CASSPSRGMNTEAFF. The chain couples TRBV12-3 or TRBV12-4 to TRBJ1-1, with D possibly TRBD1 on 5 matching bases. The V end lost 5 bases, the J end lost 0 bases, and 13 bases lay between the germline ends. CDR3 length equals 15 residues.

This clonotype was seen only a few times. V and J are TRBV7-2 and TRBJ2-1, with 10 bases matching TRBD2. J was trimmed by 4 bases and V by 3 bases; bases with no gene match: 3. Germline V lookup: CDR1 SGHTA, CDR2 FQGNSA. The CDR3 runs 15 residues. This CDR3 is CASSFQTSGYNEQFF. The CDR3 bases are TGTGCCAGCAGCTTCCAGACTAGCGGGTACAATGAGCAGTTCTTC.